The clone carrying this T cell receptor beta chain occurred once. Its matching antigen is unknown. PCR employed 60 Vbeta and 13 Jbeta primers. Sequencing was performed with immunoSEQ multiplex PCR; in TCRdb, only in-frame clones are kept and a portion is missing. The sample holds over 150,000 clones, approximately 80% seen once. This record comes from a study of cytomegalovirus exposure and HLA in healthy donors. Study context: There were some 380 genotyped donors. Of these, about 80% fell in the genetic ancestry cluster associated with self-reported Caucasian donors. Findings of the study overall: Highly shared sequence variants in one cluster were likely a sequencing artifact. A list of approximately 160 TCR beta chains associated with cytomegalovirus was given.

The CDR3 contains 14 residues. The V end was cut by 4 bases, the J end by 4 bases, with 14 bases between. Germline V lookup: CDR1 SGHRS, CDR2 YFSETQ. The sequence derives from a woman in her thirties in good health and CMV-seropositive. This sequence joins TRBV5-1 and TRBJ1-1, with D possibly being TRBD1 (6 bases). Material for sequencing was PBMCs. The CDR3 DNA is TGCGCCAGCAGCGCATCAGGGGTGTTCACTGAAGCTTTCTTT. Its translation is CASSASGVFTEAFF.